This TCR beta chain originates from a study of shared T cell receptors in the human thymus. The ends lost 7 bases at V and 8 bases at J; junction bases unmatched: 7. The V gene's germline CDR1 is SGHTA and CDR2 FQGTGA. The CDR3 runs 15 residues. Libraries were prepared by immunoSEQ multiplex PCR; TCRdb keeps only in-frame clonotypes and omits some of them. The data show just under 550,000 clones, about 80% seen once. This sample was shared with a second study, whose subject was human thymus T cells. That study adds: It was from resections taken during corrective heart surgery that the thymus tissue came.

Sequencing used thymocytes. The clonotype originates from a boy under two years old with a congenital heart defect. This chain uses TRBV7-3 with TRBJ2-1, with TRBD2 identical over 14 bases. This CDR3 reads CASIGTSGSHDEQFF. The DNA for the CDR3 is TGTGCCAGCATCGGGACTAGCGGGAGCCACGATGAGCAGTTCTTC.